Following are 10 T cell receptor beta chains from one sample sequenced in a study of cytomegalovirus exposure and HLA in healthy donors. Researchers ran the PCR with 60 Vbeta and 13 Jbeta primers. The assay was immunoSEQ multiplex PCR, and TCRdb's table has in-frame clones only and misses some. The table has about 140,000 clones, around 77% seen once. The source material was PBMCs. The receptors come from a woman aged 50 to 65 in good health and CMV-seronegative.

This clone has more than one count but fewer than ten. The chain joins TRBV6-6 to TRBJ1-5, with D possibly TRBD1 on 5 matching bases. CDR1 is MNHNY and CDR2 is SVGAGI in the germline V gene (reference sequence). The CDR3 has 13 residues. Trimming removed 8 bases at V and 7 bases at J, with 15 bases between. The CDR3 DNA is TGTGCCAGCGGCCAGGGAGGTTCGCAGCCCCAGCATTTT. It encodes CASGQGGSQPQHF.

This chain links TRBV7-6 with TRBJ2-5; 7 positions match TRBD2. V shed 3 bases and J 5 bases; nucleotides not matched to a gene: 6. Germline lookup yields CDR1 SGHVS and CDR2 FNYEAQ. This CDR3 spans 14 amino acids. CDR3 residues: CASSFWGGRETQYF. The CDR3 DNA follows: TGTGCCAGCAGCTTTTGGGGGGGAAGGGAGACCCAGTACTTC.

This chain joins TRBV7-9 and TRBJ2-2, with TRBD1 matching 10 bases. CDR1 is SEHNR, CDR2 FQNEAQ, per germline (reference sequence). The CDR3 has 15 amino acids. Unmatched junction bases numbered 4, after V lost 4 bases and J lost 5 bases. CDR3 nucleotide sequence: TGTGCCAGCAGCTCGGGACAGGGGATAACCGGGGAGCTGTTTTTT. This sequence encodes CASSSGQGITGELFF.

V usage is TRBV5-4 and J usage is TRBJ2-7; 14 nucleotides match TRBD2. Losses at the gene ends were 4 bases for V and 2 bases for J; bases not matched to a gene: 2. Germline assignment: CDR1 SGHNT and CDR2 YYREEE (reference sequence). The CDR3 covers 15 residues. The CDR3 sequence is CASSLTSGGAYEQYF. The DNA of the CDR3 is TGTGCCAGCAGCCTGACTAGCGGGGGGGCCTACGAGCAGTACTTC.

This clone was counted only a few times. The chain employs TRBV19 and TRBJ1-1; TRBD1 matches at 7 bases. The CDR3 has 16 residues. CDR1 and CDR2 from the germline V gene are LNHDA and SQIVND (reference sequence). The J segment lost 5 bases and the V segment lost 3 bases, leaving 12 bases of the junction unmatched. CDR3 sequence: CASSMGTAIKRTEAFF. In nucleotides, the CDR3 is TGTGCCAGTAGTATGGGGACAGCCATTAAGAGGACTGAAGCTTTCTTT.

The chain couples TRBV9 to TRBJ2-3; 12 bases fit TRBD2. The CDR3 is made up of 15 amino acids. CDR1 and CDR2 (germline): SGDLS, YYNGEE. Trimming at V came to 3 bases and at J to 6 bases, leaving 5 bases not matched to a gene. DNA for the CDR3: TGTGCCAGCAGCGGCCTAGCGGGGGGGACCGATACGCAGTATTTT. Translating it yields CASSGLAGGTDTQYF.

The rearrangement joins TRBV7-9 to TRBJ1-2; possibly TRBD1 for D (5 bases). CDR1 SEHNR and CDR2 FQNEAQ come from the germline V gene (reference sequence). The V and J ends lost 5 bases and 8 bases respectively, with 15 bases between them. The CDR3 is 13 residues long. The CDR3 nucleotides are TGTGCCAGCAGCCCAGGAGGGGTTCAGGGCTACACCTTC. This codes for CASSPGGVQGYTF.

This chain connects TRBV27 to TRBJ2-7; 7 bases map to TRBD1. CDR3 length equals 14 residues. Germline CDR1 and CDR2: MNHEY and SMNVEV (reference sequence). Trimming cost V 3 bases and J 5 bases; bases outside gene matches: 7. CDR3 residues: CASSFNRGVHEQYF. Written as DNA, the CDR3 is TGTGCCAGCAGTTTTAACAGGGGAGTCCACGAGCAGTACTTC.

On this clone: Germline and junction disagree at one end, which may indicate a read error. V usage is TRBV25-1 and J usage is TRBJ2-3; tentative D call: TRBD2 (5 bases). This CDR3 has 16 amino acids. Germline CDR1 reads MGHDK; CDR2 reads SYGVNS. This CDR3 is CAGSEYFEGNTDTQYF. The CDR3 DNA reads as TGTGCCGGCAGTGAATATTTCGAGGGTAACACAGATACGCAGTATTTT.

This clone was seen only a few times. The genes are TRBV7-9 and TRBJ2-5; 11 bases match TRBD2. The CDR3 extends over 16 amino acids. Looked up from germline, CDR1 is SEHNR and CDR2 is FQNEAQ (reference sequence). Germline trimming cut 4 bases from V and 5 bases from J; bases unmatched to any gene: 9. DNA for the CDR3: TGTGCCAGCAGCTCACCGGGACTAGCGGTGGGGGAGACCCAGTACTTC. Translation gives CASSSPGLAVGETQYF.